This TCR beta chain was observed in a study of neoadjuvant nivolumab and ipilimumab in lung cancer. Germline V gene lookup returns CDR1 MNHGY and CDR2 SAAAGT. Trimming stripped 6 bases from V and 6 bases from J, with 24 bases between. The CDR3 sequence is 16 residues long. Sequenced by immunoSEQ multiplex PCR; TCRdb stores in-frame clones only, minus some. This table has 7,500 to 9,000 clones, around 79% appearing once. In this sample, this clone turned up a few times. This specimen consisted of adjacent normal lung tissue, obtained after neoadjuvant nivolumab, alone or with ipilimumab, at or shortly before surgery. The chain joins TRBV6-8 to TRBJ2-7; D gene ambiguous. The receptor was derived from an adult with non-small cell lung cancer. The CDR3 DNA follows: TGTGCCAGCAGGCGTTGGCGAAAAGACCCCGCCTCCGAGCAGTACTTC. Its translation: CASRRWRKDPASEQYF.